The source of this T cell receptor beta chain is a study of blood T cell repertoires in COVID-19 (dated by TCRdb to 2020 to 2021). In terms of the full investigation: The collaborator samples originated in the United States, Italy and Spain and spanned the acute and convalescent phases of COVID-19. The prospective study material was composed of cDNA or gDNA derived from T cells, B-cell-depleted T cells, or PBMCs. Subjects who had been exposed to COVID-19, were actively infected with it, or had recovered from it provided the deeply sampled blood TCRbeta repertoires that made up the dataset. The repertoires were released in a freely available public database meant as a resource for research on the immune response to SARS-CoV-2. Samples came from the ongoing ImmuneRACE study (first 160 participants) plus 1,254 subjects from 6 global collaborators. Nearly every sample came with metadata listing a de-identified subject ID, COVID-19 status, age in years and sex. HLA class I and class II types, where available, came from metadata supplied by the sample provider rather than from assay-based typing.

CDR1 and CDR2, per the germline V gene (reference sequence), are LGHDT and YNNKEL. A distance of 7 bases separates the germline ends of V and J, which lose 1 base and 3 bases respectively. The CDR3, cysteine through phenylalanine, is 14 amino acids long. Only the CDR3 region is kept as DNA, spanning 42 bases read in frame from base 1. Overall results and qualifications from the work: Clinical and demographic metadata were provided uncurated, with the amount varying by source and participant.

In the case of this clone: The clone's antigen remains unknown. Base qualities are not at hand, and no much larger clone is one base apart.

In the prospective study, participants were roughly 18 to 90 years old, resided in approximately 25 geographic areas of the United States, and were enrolled through a virtual design. In the prospective study, cohorts were assigned on the basis of participant-reported clinical history obtained from a screening survey and a study questionnaire. Exposed participants had been in contact, within 2 weeks of entering the study, with a person who had a PCR-confirmed or clinician-diagnosed case of COVID-19. Mobile phlebotomists in the prospective study collected whole blood, serum and a nasopharyngeal or oropharyngeal swab from every participant. Participants in the prospective study had the option to provide additional blood draws and questionnaires over a 2-month period. Before DNA extraction, blood samples from the prospective study were shipped at room temperature or frozen. TCRbeta CDR3 regions were amplified from genomic DNA using the immunoSEQ Assay, a bias-controlled multiplex PCR. The original pipeline was this. The number of nucleated cells in each sample was estimated from the amplification of reference gene primers within the assay. To quantify the absolute abundance of each unique TCRbeta CDR3 rearrangement, sequence reads were collapsed and filtered. For each sample, productive Simpson clonality was calculated as the square root of Simpson's diversity index across productive rearrangements. Not all clones reach the TCRdb copy of this immuneACCESS table, which keeps in-frame sequences only. Checked studies attribute under half of the gap to unresolved V genes and leave the rest unexplained. That table furnishes V, J and clone size, whereas the DNA furnished D and trimming. Present in this sample are some 150,000 clones, approximately 80% of which were seen just once. Together, the top ten hold 1.5% to 2% of the sample.

This clonotype was obtained from a woman aged 18 to 35 who had been exposed to COVID-19. Input material: PBMCs or T cells enriched from blood (not recorded which). The V and J segments used are TRBV3-1 (or the pseudogene TRBV3-2) and TRBJ1-5; there is no confident call for the D gene. The CDR3: CASSQAGNNQPQHF. Read as DNA, the sequence is TGTGCCAGCAGCCAAGCTGGCAACAATCAGCCCCAGCATTTT.